This T cell receptor (beta chain) was retrieved from a study of vaccination and CD4 T cells after COVID-19. Whole-study context: Control cultures used a CEFX viral epitope pool, an HIV-1 Nef peptide pool, or no peptide.

Concerning this clonotype itself: Its antigen is unidentified.

CDR3 size: 17 residues. The V gene's germline CDR1 is SGHVS and CDR2 FQNEAQ. Germline trimming cut 4 bases from V and 5 bases from J; bases unmatched to any gene: 14. An Oncomine TCR Beta short-read assay was used to sequence the DNA from cultured CD4+ T cells. Cultures of CD4+ T cells served as the source for extracting genomic DNA. TCRdb analysed the PCR reads with MiXCR anew, one entry per CDR3 protein. The sample holds about 18,000 distinct CDR3 sequences; about 45% are singletons and the top ten take more than 7%. Stated treatment: roughly 11-day PBMC culture with coronavirus spike peptide pools or control peptides (ViraFEST assay).

This chain links TRBV7-8 with TRBJ2-5, with 9 bases matching TRBD2. Source: CD4+ T cells from blood, cultured in vitro, taken after SARS-CoV-2 vaccination. This receptor was taken from a human donor who had recovered from COVID-19. CDR3 DNA: TGTGCCAGCAGCTGGCTGGGTGGCGGGAGGGGCAGGGAGACCCAGTACTTC. Its translation is CASSWLGGGRGRETQYF.